This is a list of T cell receptor beta chains from one sample in a study of neoadjuvant anti-PD-1 for oral cavity cancer. Profiled with immunoSEQ multiplex PCR; TCRdb holds only in-frame clones, not every one. The sample lists about 6,700 clones, around 45% occurring once. The sample was tumor tissue, taken before nivolumab (anti-PD-1) treatment. The receptor source for this set is a person aged 35 to 85 with oral cavity squamous cell carcinoma. Both conserved end residues are part of each CDR3. The order of the fields is J gene, V gene, CDR3 length, CDR3 protein.

J gene: TRBJ1-1; V gene: TRBV7-8; CDR3 length: 13; CDR3 protein: CASSLAWGAEAFF
J gene: TRBJ2-4; V gene: TRBV28; CDR3 length: 12; CDR3 protein: CASGEGVDIQYF
J gene: TRBJ1-6; V gene: TRBV14; CDR3 length: 12; CDR3 protein: CASSTSNSPLHF
J gene: TRBJ1-1; V gene: TRBV5-1; CDR3 length: 14; CDR3 protein: CASSLFDVGAEAFF
J gene: TRBJ1-1; V gene: TRBV28; CDR3 length: 14; CDR3 protein: CASSDPRVWTEAFF
J gene: TRBJ1-1; V gene: TRBV18; CDR3 length: 14; CDR3 protein: CASSPLGLNTEAFF
J gene: TRBJ2-5; V gene: TRBV10-3; CDR3 length: 13; CDR3 protein: CAISGDNQETQYF
J gene: TRBJ2-4; V gene: TRBV18; CDR3 length: 16; CDR3 protein: CASSHLRQGVVNIQYF
J gene: TRBJ2-7; V gene: TRBV2; CDR3 length: 14; CDR3 protein: CASSETRQGRKEYF
J gene: TRBJ1-1; V gene: TRBV5-1; CDR3 length: 15; CDR3 protein: CASSLDSPANTEAFF
J gene: TRBJ1-2; V gene: TRBV4-2; CDR3 length: 18; CDR3 protein: CASSPPRPGQGATGGYTF
J gene: TRBJ2-3; V gene: TRBV4-3; CDR3 length: 18; CDR3 protein: CASSQDRGLAGGTDTQYF
J gene: TRBJ1-2; V gene: TRBV2; CDR3 length: 16; CDR3 protein: CASSENPGGLNYGYTF
J gene: TRBJ1-5; V gene: TRBV6-1; CDR3 length: 13; CDR3 protein: CASSEGGYQPQHF
J gene: TRBJ2-5; V gene: TRBV11-2; CDR3 length: 15; CDR3 protein: CASSALAGGQATQYF
J gene: TRBJ2-7; V gene: TRBV6-5; CDR3 length: 12; CDR3 protein: CASGQGSYEQYF
J gene: TRBJ2-7; V gene: TRBV7-2; CDR3 length: 15; CDR3 protein: CASSLGPWGRSEQYF
J gene: TRBJ1-4; V gene: TRBV6-5; CDR3 length: 15; CDR3 protein: CASSYGQATNEKLFF
J gene: TRBJ2-1; V gene: TRBV25-1; CDR3 length: 13; CDR3 protein: CSRAGNSGNEQFF
J gene: TRBJ1-3; V gene: TRBV5-1; CDR3 length: 16; CDR3 protein: CASSPSPGGSGNTIYF
J gene: TRBJ1-2; V gene: TRBV19; CDR3 length: 14; CDR3 protein: CASSFGGSVPGYTF
J gene: TRBJ1-1; V gene: TRBV28; CDR3 length: 14; CDR3 protein: CASSFVRLNTEAFF